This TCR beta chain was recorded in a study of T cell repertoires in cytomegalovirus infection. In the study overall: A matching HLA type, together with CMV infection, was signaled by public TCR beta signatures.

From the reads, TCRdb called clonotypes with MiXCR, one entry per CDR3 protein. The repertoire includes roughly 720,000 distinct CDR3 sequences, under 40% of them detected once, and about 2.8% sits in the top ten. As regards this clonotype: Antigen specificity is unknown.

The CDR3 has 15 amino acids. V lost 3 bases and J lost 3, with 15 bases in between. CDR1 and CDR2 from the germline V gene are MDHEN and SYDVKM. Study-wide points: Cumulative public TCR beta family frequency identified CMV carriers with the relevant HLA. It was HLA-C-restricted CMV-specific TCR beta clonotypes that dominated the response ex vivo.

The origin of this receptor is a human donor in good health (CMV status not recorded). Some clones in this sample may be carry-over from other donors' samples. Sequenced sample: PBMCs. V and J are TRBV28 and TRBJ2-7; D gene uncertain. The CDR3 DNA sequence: TGTGCCAGCAGTTTCCCCCGGTTGTCCAGCTACGAGCAGTACTTC. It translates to CASSFPRLSSYEQYF.